A single sample gave rise to the 15 T cell receptor beta chains below, sequenced in a study of T-cell memory formation after mild COVID-19. TCRdb re-derived calls from the 5' RACE reads in MiXCR, one entry per CDR3 protein. The sample carries fewer than 700,000 distinct CDR3 sequences, approximately 18% recorded once. The material sequenced was PBMCs or a T cell subset sorted from them (not recorded which). The receptors come from an adult woman who had mild COVID-19 (a few samples of this study predate the infection). Cell type and time point are not known.

The chain combines TRBV7-9 with TRBJ1-2; the D gene is possibly TRBD1 (5 bases). CDR1 is SEHNR and CDR2 is FQNEAQ in the germline V gene (reference sequence). The CDR3 spans 15 residues. V shed 1 base and J shed 4 bases, with 13 bases lying between them. The CDR3 spells CASSLEGGGSYGYTF. The CDR3 nucleotides read TGTGCCAGCAGCTTAGAGGGTGGGGGTAGCTATGGCTACACCTTC. The entire variable domain, with the rest obtained from reference TRBV7-9 and TRBJ1-2, is as follows: DTGVSQNPRHKITKRGQNVTFRCDPISEHNRLYWYRQTLGQGPEFLTYFQNEAQLEKSRLLSDRFSAERPKGSFSTLEIQRTEQGDSAMYLCASSLEGGGSYGYTFGSGTRLTVV.

This clonotype has ten or more counts. The chain employs TRBV15 and TRBJ2-3; 10 nucleotides line up with TRBD2. J lost 2 bases, V lost 2 bases, and 4 bases had no gene match. The V gene's germline CDR1 is LNHNV and CDR2 YYDKDF (reference sequence). This CDR3 comprises 16 residues. CDR3 nucleotides: TGTGCCACCAGCAGAAAAAGCGGGGGGGCCACAGATACGCAGTATTTT. It specifies CATSRKSGGATDTQYF.

The rearrangement joins TRBV29-1 to TRBJ1-3; 11 bases are a match to TRBD1. The CDR3 consists of 13 residues. The junction had 1 base not matched to a gene; V was cut back by 6 bases and J by 3 bases. The V gene's germline CDR1 is SQVTM and CDR2 ANQGSEA. CDR3 sequence (DNA): TGCAGCGTCGGGACAGGGGGTGGAAACACCATATATTTT. Translation: CSVGTGGGNTIYF.

This clonotype was seen many times. V and J are TRBV24-1 and TRBJ1-1; D is unresolved. The CDR3 spans 11 residues. V was trimmed by 6 bases and J by 4 bases, leaving 5 bases between them. Germline V CDR1 and CDR2: KGHDR, SFDVKD. CDR3 region: CATSRGTEAFF. The CDR3 DNA reads as TGTGCCACCAGTCGCGGCACTGAAGCTTTCTTT.

This clonotype was observed a handful of times. J is TRBJ2-7 and V is TRBV2, with D tentatively TRBD1 (6 bases). Trimming took off 4 bases at V and 5 bases at J, with 15 bases between the two ends. The V gene's germline CDR1 is SNHLY and CDR2 FYNNEI. The CDR3 has 14 amino acids. CDR3 sequence (DNA): TGTGCCAGCAGTGTACAGGGTCAGGGGCACGAGCAGTACTTC. Translating gives CASSVQGQGHEQYF.

This clonotype was observed a few times. The genes are TRBV7-8 and TRBJ2-5; 8 nucleotides align to TRBD1. The V gene end was trimmed by 4 bases and the J gene end by 5 bases; junction bases not matched to a gene: 12. The germline V gene has CDR1 SGHVS and CDR2 FQNEAQ. The CDR3 runs 16 residues. CDR3 protein: CASSWTQGAIGETQYF. The CDR3 coding sequence is TGTGCCAGCAGCTGGACCCAGGGGGCGATCGGGGAGACCCAGTACTTC.

This clonotype was seen a single time. As DNA, the CDR3 is TGCAGCGTTGCCACTAGCGGAGGCACAGATACGCAGTATTTT. As protein: CSVATSGGTDTQYF. This chain joins TRBV29-1 and TRBJ2-3; 8 bases agree with TRBD2. This CDR3 is built from 14 residues. The V segment lost 4 bases and the J segment 1 base; nucleotides outside the gene matches: 4. Germline-derived CDR1 and CDR2 are SQVTM and ANQGSEA.

The CDR3 sequence is CAWSEETQYF. DNA for the CDR3: TGTGCCTGGAGTGAGGAGACCCAGTACTTC. The chain employs TRBV30 and TRBJ2-5; unclear D gene. The CDR3 has 10 amino acids. Germline V CDR1 and CDR2: GTSNPN, SVGIG (reference sequence). V lost 1 base to trimming and J lost 5 bases, with 2 bases between them.

The gene calls are TRBV5-1 and TRBJ2-7, with 8 bases fitting TRBD1. V was clipped by 4 bases and J by 3 bases; unmatched bases: 6. This CDR3 has 14 residues. The germline CDR1 and CDR2 sequences are SGHRS and YFSETQ. Written as DNA, the CDR3 is TGCGCCAGCAGCCCCCGGGACAGGAACTACGAGCAGTACTTC. Translated: CASSPRDRNYEQYF. Full variable domain (outside the CDR3, taken from reference TRBV5-1 and TRBJ2-7): KAGVTQTPRYLIKTRGQQVTLSCSPISGHRSVSWYQQTPGQGLQFLFEYFSETQRNKGNFPGRFSGRQFSNSRSEMNVSTLELGDSALYLCASSPRDRNYEQYFGPGTRLTVT.

This clonotype appeared many times. The V and J genes are TRBV18 and TRBJ2-1; 10 positions agree with TRBD2. CDR1 is KGHSH and CDR2 is LQKENI in the germline V gene. The CDR3 sequence is 16 residues long. V dropped 0 bases and J dropped 3; count of bases not matched to a gene: 2. The CDR3 nucleotides are TGTGCCAGCTCACCACCGCGGACTAGCGGCTACAATGAGCAGTTCTTC. Its translation: CASSPPRTSGYNEQFF.

The sample holds one count of this clonotype. The chain uses TRBV10-3 and TRBJ1-2; weak D call: TRBD1 (6 bases). V lost 8 bases and J 7 bases, leaving 23 bases between the germline ends. Germline-derived CDR1 and CDR2 are ENHRY and SYGVKD. The CDR3 loop spans 15 amino acids. The CDR3 DNA follows: TGTGCCATCGGGTCCTCTACAGGGATGACTGGTGGCTACACCTTC. Protein product: CAIGSSTGMTGGYTF.

This clonotype was seen a few times. This chain joins TRBV7-3 and TRBJ2-2; D possibly corresponds to TRBD1 (5 bases). Germline CDR1 is SGHTA and CDR2 is FQGTGA. Trimming cost V 1 base and J 4 bases, with 10 bases left between them. The CDR3 spans 15 residues. The CDR3 protein is CASSLNGAITGELFF. In nucleotides, the CDR3 is TGTGCCAGCAGCTTAAATGGGGCGATCACCGGGGAGCTGTTTTTT.

This clonotype was picked up a small number of times. This chain uses TRBV7-9 with TRBJ1-1; 8 bases map to TRBD1. Germline V gene sequence: CDR1 SEHNR, CDR2 FQNEAQ (reference sequence). CDR3 size: 13 residues. Trimming cost V 5 bases and J 11 bases; bases outside gene matches: 10. CDR3 coding DNA: TGTGCCAGCAGCGGATGGCAGGGGGCGAGGGCTTTCTTT. Amino acid sequence: CASSGWQGARAFF.

The V and J genes are TRBV29-1 and TRBJ2-1, with 14 bases identical to TRBD2. V lost 7 bases, J lost 9 bases, and 11 bases stayed unmatched. This CDR3 region has 15 residues. The germline V gene encodes CDR1 SQVTM and CDR2 ANQGSEA. The CDR3 sequence: CSARTSGGTIGEQFF. The DNA of the CDR3 is TGCAGCGCCCGGACTAGCGGGGGGACCATCGGTGAGCAGTTCTTC.

The V call is TRBV5-1, the J call TRBJ2-3; D gene unclear. The V gene lost 5 bases and the J gene lost 2 bases, with 9 bases spanning the gap. The CDR3 has 13 residues. Germline assignment: CDR1 SGHRS and CDR2 YFSETQ. The CDR3 here is CASRALDTDTQYF. The CDR3 region has the DNA TGCGCCAGCAGGGCCCTCGACACAGATACGCAGTATTTT.